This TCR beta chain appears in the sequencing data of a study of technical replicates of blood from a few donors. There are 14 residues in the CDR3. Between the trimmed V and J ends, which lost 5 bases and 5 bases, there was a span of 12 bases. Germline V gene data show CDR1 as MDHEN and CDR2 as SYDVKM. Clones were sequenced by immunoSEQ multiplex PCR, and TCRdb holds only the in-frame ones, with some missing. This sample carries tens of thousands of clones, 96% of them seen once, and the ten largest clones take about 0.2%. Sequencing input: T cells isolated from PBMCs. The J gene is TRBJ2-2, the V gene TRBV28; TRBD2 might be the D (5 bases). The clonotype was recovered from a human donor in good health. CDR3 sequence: CASSPHEGTGELFF. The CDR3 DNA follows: TGTGCCAGCAGTCCCCATGAGGGTACCGGGGAGCTGTTTTTT.